Below, 6 T cell receptor beta chains from the same sample are listed, as sequenced in a study of blood T cells in healthy people across ages (dated by TCRdb to about 2015). To prepare the library, 5' RACE was applied. Sequencing instrument: Illumina HiSeq 2500. A second PCR of roughly 7 to 12 cycles was run with a J-beta primer mix and a sample-barcoded 5' primer. The raw public data were reprocessed by TCRdb itself: fastp quality trimming at Q25, MiXCR clonotype calling, in-frame beta chains only. A single entry per CDR3 protein holds the most common genes and DNA from its merged rows. The sample yields under 750,000 distinct CDR3 sequences; 40% to 50% were counted once. Of the sample, 20% to 25% falls within the top ten clones. Sequencing was done on a sample of blood. The receptors were sampled from a man older than 75 in good health.

This clonotype has more than one count but fewer than ten. The chain joins TRBV27 to TRBJ2-7; 8 nucleotides align to TRBD1. V gave up 8 bases and J gave up 3 bases; unmatched junction bases: 9. The CDR3 spans 14 residues. Per the germline V gene, CDR1 is MNHEY and CDR2 is SMNVEV (reference sequence). CDR3 in DNA: TGTGCCAGCTCCAGAGGACAGGGCCACTACGAGCAGTACTTC. The encoded protein is CASSRGQGHYEQYF.

Here the CDR3 DNA reads TGTGCCAGTAGTACCCTTATGGGAAGCGAGCAGTACTTC. Protein sequence: CASSTLMGSEQYF. This chain connects TRBV19 to TRBJ2-5; D is ambiguous. The end of the DNA is better explained by TRBJ2-7, so the J call may be wrong. Germline V gene sequence: CDR1 LNHDA, CDR2 SQIVND (reference sequence). This CDR3 has 13 residues.

This clonotype was seen more than once but under ten times. The rearrangement joins TRBV6-1 to TRBJ2-3; D ambiguous. Germline V CDR1 and CDR2: MNHNS, SASEGT. The CDR3 contains 13 residues. V was trimmed by 0 bases and J by 4 bases, leaving 5 bases between them. CDR3 DNA sequence: TGTGCCAGCAGTGAAGCGAGTGCAGATACGCAGTATTTT. Its protein is CASSEASADTQYF.

The J gene is TRBJ2-1, the V gene TRBV6-2 or TRBV6-3; 15 nucleotides align to TRBD2. This CDR3 is built from 21 residues. The junction had 24 bases not matched to a gene; V was cut back by 7 bases and J by 8 bases. Germline loops: CDR1 MNHEY, CDR2 SVGEGT. CDR3 amino acids: CASTSAGRRTSGRAGFHEQFF. CDR3 bases: TGTGCCAGCACCTCGGCCGGCCGTCGGACTAGCGGGAGGGCCGGGTTTCATGAGCAGTTCTTC.

This chain links TRBV27 with TRBJ2-3; D gene uncertain. The CDR3 is 12 residues long. The V gene's germline CDR1 is MNHEY and CDR2 SMNVEV (reference sequence). V was cut by 4 bases and J by 4 bases, with 6 bases left in between. The CDR3 loop reads CASSSLPDTQYF. The CDR3, as DNA: TGTGCCAGCAGTTCCCTCCCAGATACGCAGTATTTT.

V usage is TRBV11-1 and J usage is TRBJ2-1; tentatively, D is TRBD1 (6 bases). Trimming removed 5 bases from V and 6 bases from J, with 11 bases in between. CDR3 length: 13 amino acids. The germline CDR1 and CDR2 sequences are SGHAT and FQDESV (reference sequence). Written as DNA, the CDR3 is TGTGCCAGCAGCCTAGACAGGCCCAATGAGCAGTTCTTC. Translated, it gives CASSLDRPNEQFF.